This T cell receptor beta chain was sequenced in a study of graft-versus-host responses after intestinal transplantation. Data came from immunoSEQ multiplex PCR; TCRdb stores just in-frame clones and leaves some out. The sample holds 55,000 to 85,000 clones, about 89% seen once. Germline V CDR1 and CDR2: MDHEN, SYDVKM. Trimming cost V 2 bases and J 0 bases, with 14 bases left between them. The CDR3 consists of 16 residues. With respect to this clone: The antigen is not known.

Study-wide results and caveats: Analysis identified GvH clones in recipient marrow, with some appearing first in ileum or blood. The highest levels of circulating GvH clones went along with early declines in HvG clones after transplant.

This material consisted of unstimulated CD8+ T cells sorted from spleen or lymph node cells, taken before intestinal transplant. This sequence originates from a human donor who received an intestinal transplant. The rearrangement joins TRBV28 to TRBJ2-7; the D gene is possibly TRBD1 (5 bases). CDR3 coding DNA: TGTGCCAGCAGTTTACAGGGTTTGGGTGGCTCCTACGAGCAGTACTTC. It yields the protein CASSLQGLGGSYEQYF. The whole variable domain, filled in from reference TRBV28 and TRBJ2-7, reads DVKVTQSSRYLVKRTGEKVFLECVQDMDHENMFWYRQDPGLGLRLIYFSYDVKMKEKGDIPEGYSVSREKKERFSLILESASTNQTSMYLCASSLQGLGGSYEQYFGPGTRLTVT.